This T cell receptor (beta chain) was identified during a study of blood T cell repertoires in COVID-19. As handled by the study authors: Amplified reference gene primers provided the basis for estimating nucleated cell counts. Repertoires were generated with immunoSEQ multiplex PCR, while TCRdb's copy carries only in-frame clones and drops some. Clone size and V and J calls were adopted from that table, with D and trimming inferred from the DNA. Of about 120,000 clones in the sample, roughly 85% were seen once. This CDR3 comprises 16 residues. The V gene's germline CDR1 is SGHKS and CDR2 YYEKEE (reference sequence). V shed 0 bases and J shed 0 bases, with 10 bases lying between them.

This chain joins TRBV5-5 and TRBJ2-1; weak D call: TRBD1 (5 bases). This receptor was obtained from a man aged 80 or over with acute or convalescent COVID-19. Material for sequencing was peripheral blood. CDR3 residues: CASSLGQPSSYNEQFF. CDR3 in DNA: TGTGCCAGCAGCTTGGGACAGCCGAGCTCCTACAATGAGCAGTTCTTC.